The 30 T cell receptor beta chains presented below share a single source sample, sequenced in a study of shared T cell receptors in the human thymus. Measured with immunoSEQ multiplex PCR; TCRdb has only the in-frame clones, and not every one. This table has 700,000 or so clones, approximately 85% appearing once. The same sample was also studied in work on human thymus T cells.

The sample was thymocytes. Receptors originate from a girl less than two years old with a congenital heart defect.

This chain connects TRBV6-5 to TRBJ1-1; weak D call: TRBD1 (6 bases). Germline CDR1 MNHEY, CDR2 SVGAGI. V gave up 5 bases and J gave up 3 bases, with 13 bases separating them. The CDR3 is made up of 14 amino acids. CDR3: CASSPHTGYTEAFF. The CDR3 DNA follows: TGTGCCAGCAGTCCGCACACAGGGTACACTGAAGCTTTCTTT.

This chain uses TRBV7-7 with TRBJ2-5; a possible D gene is TRBD1 (6 bases). Per the germline V gene, CDR1 is SSHAT and CDR2 is FNYEAQ (reference sequence). The V end was cut by 0 bases, the J end by 11 bases, with 19 bases between. This CDR3 contains 15 residues. The CDR3 protein is CASSLAVVGVQGQYF. DNA of the CDR3: TGTGCCAGCAGCTTAGCGGTAGTCGGAGTGCAGGGGCAGTACTTC.

CDR3 protein: CASSRRRVGEQFF. As DNA, the CDR3 is TGCGCCAGCAGTCGGAGGAGGGTTGGTGAGCAGTTCTTC. The V call is TRBV23-1, the J call TRBJ2-1; TRBD2 is a possible D gene (6 bases). TRBV23-1 is annotated as an ORF whose role is uncertain. Trimming shortened V by 4 bases and J by 9 bases, and 13 bases separated the two germline ends. This CDR3 region has 13 residues.

The V and J genes are TRBV14 and TRBJ2-2; TRBD1 matches 7 bases. In germline, CDR1 is SGHDN, CDR2 FVKESK. CDR3 length: 16 residues. Trimming cost V 0 bases and J 6 bases; bases outside gene matches: 7. CDR3 nucleotides: TGTGCCAGCAGCCAAGAGAGGGGGCGGCTATCCGGGGAGCTGTTTTTT. This codes for CASSQERGRLSGELFF.

V is TRBV6-5 and J is TRBJ2-1; the match to TRBD2 covers 9 bases. The CDR3 has 15 amino acids. The V gene's germline CDR1 is MNHEY and CDR2 SVGAGI. The trim removed 5 bases at V and 4 bases at J, leaving 6 bases unmatched. The CDR3 loop reads CASSPLAGSYNEQFF. Written as DNA, the CDR3 is TGTGCCAGCAGTCCTCTAGCGGGATCATACAATGAGCAGTTCTTC.

As DNA, the CDR3 is TGCAGTGCTAGTATCCAAGAGACCCAGTACTTC. Translation: CSASIQETQYF. This chain connects TRBV20-1 to TRBJ2-5; no firm D call. The CDR3 length is 11 residues. V was shortened by 3 bases and J by 1 base, with 3 bases between the two germline ends. The germline gives CDR1 DFQATT, CDR2 SNEGSKA (reference sequence).

This chain links TRBV10-3 with TRBJ1-2; a possible D gene is TRBD1 (5 bases). Trimming took off 9 bases at V and 8 bases at J, with 40 bases between the two ends. CDR1 is ENHRY and CDR2 is SYGVKD in the germline V gene. There are 20 residues in the CDR3. This chain's CDR3 is CAINPGKKMLHMGLPGGYTF. The CDR3 bases are TGTGCCATTAACCCGGGAAAGAAGATGCTTCATATGGGACTTCCGGGGGGCTACACCTTC.

This clone occurred once. The J gene is TRBJ2-6, the V gene TRBV4-3; D is perhaps TRBD1 (5 bases). V lost 0 bases to trimming and J lost 0 bases, with 9 bases between them. Germline CDR1 and CDR2: LGHNA and YSLEER. This CDR3 is 17 amino acids long. The CDR3 sequence is CASSQDPGRSGANVLTF. The CDR3 DNA is TGCGCCAGCAGCCAAGACCCAGGGCGCTCTGGGGCCAACGTCCTGACTTTC.

This chain links TRBV7-6 with TRBJ2-7; 7 bases map to TRBD1. CDR3 length equals 16 residues. Trimming at V came to 2 bases and at J to 6 bases, leaving 13 bases not matched to a gene. From germline, CDR1 is SGHVS and CDR2 FNYEAQ. This CDR3 is CASSLWEGGGKGEQYF. In DNA form, the CDR3 reads TGTGCCAGCAGCTTATGGGAAGGGGGCGGAAAAGGCGAGCAGTACTTC. The whole variable domain, remainder taken from reference TRBV7-6 and TRBJ2-7, is GAGVSQSPRYKVTKRGQDVALRCDPISGHVSLYWYRQALGQGPEFLTYFNYEAQQDKSGLPNDRFSAERPEGSISTLTIQRTEQRDSAMYRCASSLWEGGGKGEQYFGPGTRLTVT.

This clone was counted only a few times. The gene calls are TRBV7-6 and TRBJ1-2; 8 bases align to TRBD1. V lost 5 bases and J lost 6; bases outside the gene matches: 11. The CDR3 has 15 residues. Germline V lookup: CDR1 SGHVS, CDR2 FNYEAQ. CDR3 DNA sequence: TGTGCCAGCAGCCCAAAAACGGACAGGGTGGATGGCTACACCTTC. Protein product: CASSPKTDRVDGYTF.

The sample holds one count of this clone. This chain connects TRBV6-1 to TRBJ1-1, with 7 bases aligning to TRBD1. This CDR3 comprises 18 residues. Trimming at V came to 3 bases and at J to 1 base, leaving 14 bases not matched to a gene. CDR1 is MNHNS and CDR2 is SASEGT in the germline V gene. The CDR3 here is CASSEYLKGGVWNTEAFF. The CDR3 coding sequence is TGTGCCAGCAGTGAGTATCTTAAAGGGGGCGTATGGAACACTGAAGCTTTCTTT.

The chain employs TRBV27 and TRBJ2-7; 9 bases fit TRBD1. The CDR3 runs to 19 residues. The trim removed 6 bases at V and 0 bases at J, leaving 18 bases unmatched. Germline lookup yields CDR1 MNHEY and CDR2 SMNVEV (reference sequence). Here the CDR3 reads CASSHLGPGTGYLSYEQYF. CDR3 bases: TGTGCCAGCAGCCATTTGGGGCCGGGGACAGGGTACCTCTCCTACGAGCAGTACTTC.

The gene calls are TRBV7-8 and TRBJ2-3; the D is unclear. This CDR3 has 15 residues. Germline assignment: CDR1 SGHVS and CDR2 FQNEAQ. The V gene lost 1 base and the J gene lost 4 bases, with 12 bases spanning the gap. CDR3 sequence reads: CASSLVLVRADTQYF. CDR3 nucleotide sequence: TGTGCCAGCAGCTTAGTGCTGGTTCGGGCAGATACGCAGTATTTT.

V is TRBV6-5 and J is TRBJ1-2; 10 nucleotides match TRBD1. The V and J ends lost 6 bases and 6 bases, in that order; junction bases with no gene match: 4. CDR3 length: 13 residues. Germline CDR1 MNHEY, CDR2 SVGAGI. The CDR3 loop is CASRRQGADGYTF. The DNA for the CDR3 is TGTGCCAGCAGGCGACAGGGGGCGGATGGCTACACCTTC.

This sequence joins TRBV9 and TRBJ2-4; D possibly corresponds to TRBD1 (6 bases). The CDR3 length is 18 residues. Germline CDR1 reads SGDLS; CDR2 reads YYNGEE. The V end lost 3 bases, the J end lost 2 bases, and 21 bases lay between the germline ends. CDR3: CASSDTNDRRFSKNIQYF. CDR3 DNA sequence: TGTGCCAGCAGCGATACCAACGACAGGAGATTTTCCAAAAACATTCAGTACTTC.

The J gene is TRBJ1-1, the V gene TRBV4-1; D possibly corresponds to TRBD1 (6 bases). The V and J ends lost 0 bases and 6 bases respectively, with 11 bases between them. Germline V gene data show CDR1 as MGHRA and CDR2 as YSYEKL. This CDR3 region has 14 residues. In DNA, the CDR3 is TGCGCCAGCAGCCAAGAAGGGGGGGTCGCTGAAGCTTTCTTT. As protein: CASSQEGGVAEAFF.

The chain couples TRBV5-1 to TRBJ1-1; perhaps TRBD1 as D (5 bases). Germline CDR1 is SGHRS and CDR2 is YFSETQ. The CDR3 is 17 residues long. Trimming took off 0 bases at V and 0 bases at J, with 15 bases between the two ends. The CDR3 loop reads CASSLDGYRYMNTEAFF. The CDR3 coding sequence is TGCGCCAGCAGCTTGGATGGGTACAGGTACATGAACACTGAAGCTTTCTTT.

The chain links TRBV5-5 to TRBJ2-2; 7 bases align to TRBD2. CDR1 and CDR2 from the germline V gene are SGHKS and YYEKEE (reference sequence). The CDR3 sequence is 16 residues long. Losses at the gene ends were 5 bases for V and 2 bases for J; bases not matched to a gene: 9. The CDR3 protein is CASRPERGINTGELFF. The CDR3 DNA reads TGTGCCAGCAGACCGGAGCGGGGCATCAACACCGGGGAGCTGTTTTTT.

The gene calls are TRBV10-3 and TRBJ1-2; 8 bases map to TRBD1. There are 15 residues in the CDR3. Germline V gene sequence: CDR1 ENHRY, CDR2 SYGVKD. After removal of 1 base from V and 3 bases from J, the junction contained 4 bases not matched to a gene. The chain's CDR3 is CAISELDRVDYGYTF. For the CDR3, the DNA is TGTGCCATCAGTGAGTTGGACAGGGTGGACTATGGCTACACCTTC.

The chain combines TRBV9 with TRBJ2-1; D is perhaps TRBD2 (6 bases). Germline V gene lookup returns CDR1 SGDLS and CDR2 YYNGEE. The CDR3 covers 16 residues. V lost 4 bases, J lost 5 bases, and 19 bases lay in between. CDR3 nucleotides: TGTGCCAGCAGCCCCGGCCTAGCGTTCACCAACAATGAGCAGTTCTTC. It translates to CASSPGLAFTNNEQFF.

The chain couples TRBV9 to TRBJ2-1; 14 bases fit TRBD2. Trimming took 0 bases from V and 9 from J; bases not matched to a gene: 8. Germline V lookup: CDR1 SGDLS, CDR2 YYNGEE. This CDR3 spans 17 amino acids. CDR3 amino acids: CASSVAKGLAGVREQFF. The CDR3 DNA follows: TGTGCCAGCAGCGTAGCCAAGGGACTAGCGGGGGTACGTGAGCAGTTCTTC.

The chain recombines TRBV28 with TRBJ1-5; D unclear. Germline CDR1 reads MDHEN; CDR2 reads SYDVKM. V was clipped by 2 bases and J by 5 bases, with 13 bases between them. The CDR3 covers 15 residues. The CDR3 spells CASSLIEGLYQPQHF. The CDR3 DNA is TGTGCCAGCAGTTTAATTGAGGGTCTTTATCAGCCCCAGCATTTT.

The J gene is TRBJ2-7, the V gene TRBV15; D may be TRBD1 (6 bases). Trimming shortened V by 4 bases and J by 3 bases, and 16 bases separated the two germline ends. Germline V gives CDR1 LNHNV, CDR2 YYDKDF (reference sequence). This CDR3 has 15 residues. CDR3 residues: CATSTYRVQYYEQYF. DNA for the CDR3: TGTGCCACCAGCACCTACAGGGTTCAATACTACGAGCAGTACTTC.

This rearrangement joins TRBV7-9 to TRBJ1-1; 9 bases match TRBD1. From germline, CDR1 is SEHNR and CDR2 FQNEAQ (reference sequence). J lost 3 bases, V lost 4 bases, and 9 bases had no gene match. The CDR3 is made up of 16 amino acids. The CDR3 bases are TGTGCCAGCAGCTCGCACCAGGACAGGGGCGACACTGAAGCTTTCTTT. This encodes CASSSHQDRGDTEAFF.

This chain links TRBV6-6 with TRBJ2-7; D might be TRBD1 (5 bases). V gave up 6 bases and J gave up 4 bases, with 16 bases separating them. The CDR3 consists of 14 residues. Germline V gene data show CDR1 as MNHNY and CDR2 as SVGAGI (reference sequence). The CDR3, as DNA: TGTGCCAGCAGCCCCCTCGGCAGGGTGTACGAGCAGTACTTC. Translation: CASSPLGRVYEQYF.

The chain has TRBV6-1 and TRBJ1-5; D may be TRBD1 (6 bases). The CDR3 is 14 amino acids. Germline V gene data show CDR1 as MNHNS and CDR2 as SASEGT. V was clipped by 4 bases and J by 11 bases, with 18 bases between them. In nucleotides, the CDR3 is TGTGCCAGCAGTGCTTTTGACAGGTCCAGGGCCCAGCATTTT. It codes for CASSAFDRSRAQHF.

The chain links TRBV6-5 to TRBJ1-2; 8 nucleotides align to TRBD1. The CDR3 length is 15 residues. Germline CDR1 reads MNHEY; CDR2 reads SVGAGI. Trimming cost V 2 bases and J 4 bases; bases outside gene matches: 6. The CDR3 protein is CASSYMGQERYGYTF. The DNA for the CDR3 is TGTGCCAGCAGTTACATGGGACAGGAGCGCTATGGCTACACCTTC.

This clone has only one observation. The rearrangement links TRBV2 to TRBJ2-7; tentatively, D is TRBD1 (5 bases). V lost 3 bases, J lost 7 bases, and 16 bases lay in between. Germline loops: CDR1 SNHLY, CDR2 FYNNEI. CDR3 length equals 14 residues. The CDR3 reads CASSDRVGLVEQYF. Written as DNA, the CDR3 is TGTGCCAGCAGTGACAGGGTAGGTTTAGTGGAGCAGTACTTC.

CDR3 in DNA: TGTGCCAGCAGTTTGAATCGGACAGGGTGGTCGATAAGGTACGAGCAGTACTTC. Protein sequence: CASSLNRTGWSIRYEQYF. This chain uses TRBV28 with TRBJ2-7, with 8 bases identical to TRBD1. The V segment lost 3 bases and the J segment 4 bases; nucleotides outside the gene matches: 17. This CDR3 comprises 18 residues. Germline V gene sequence: CDR1 MDHEN, CDR2 SYDVKM.

The rearrangement links TRBV7-3 to TRBJ1-2; the D gene is possibly TRBD1 (5 bases). Germline CDR1 SGHTA, CDR2 FQGTGA. The CDR3 runs 13 residues. With 8 bases removed from V and 6 bases from J, the gap between germline ends came to 16 bases. In DNA, the CDR3 is TGTGCCAGCTCCATCCGACAGTGTCATGGCTACACCTTC. As protein: CASSIRQCHGYTF.